These 21 T cell receptor beta chains came from one sample sequenced in a study of T cell responses to AZD1222 COVID-19 vaccine. Repertoires were generated with immunoSEQ multiplex PCR, while TCRdb's copy carries only in-frame clones and drops some. The data hold 86,000 or so clones, with 86% observed a single time. The sample was peripheral blood, taken 28 days after the second AZD1222 dose. The receptors originated from an adult who received the AZD1222 COVID-19 vaccine.

This rearrangement joins TRBV7-2 to TRBJ2-1; no reliable D call. Germline CDR1 SGHTA, CDR2 FQGNSA. This CDR3 has 15 residues. V lost 1 base, J lost 5 bases, and 12 bases lay in between. CDR3: CASSLGYSGHNEQFF. DNA of the CDR3: TGTGCCAGCAGCTTAGGATATAGTGGTCACAATGAGCAGTTCTTC.

The V gene is TRBV5-1, the J gene TRBJ1-3; D remains unclear. Germline V gene lookup returns CDR1 SGHRS and CDR2 YFSETQ. The V end was cut by 5 bases, the J end by 0 bases, with 12 bases between. The CDR3 is 15 amino acids. As DNA, the CDR3 is TGCGCCAGCAGAGTTAACGCGAACTCTGGAAACACCATATATTTT. Its translation: CASRVNANSGNTIYF.

This clone turned up a few times. The chain combines TRBV7-9 with TRBJ1-4, with D unclear. Germline V gives CDR1 SEHNR, CDR2 FQNEAQ (reference sequence). V shed 2 bases and J shed 7 bases, with 8 bases lying between them. The CDR3 is 13 amino acids. The CDR3 nucleotides are TGTGCCAGCAGCTTAAGGGAGGGTGAAAAACTGTTTTTT. As protein: CASSLREGEKLFF. The variable domain in full, completed from reference TRBV7-9 and TRBJ1-4, reads DTGVSQNPRHKITKRGQNVTFRCDPISEHNRLYWYRQTLGQGPEFLTYFQNEAQLEKSRLLSDRFSAERPKGSFSTLEIQRTEQGDSAMYLCASSLREGEKLFFGSGTQLSVL.

This chain joins TRBV3-1 (or the pseudogene TRBV3-2) and TRBJ2-7; D may correspond to TRBD1 or TRBD2 (6 bases each). Germline CDR1 is LGHDT and CDR2 is YNNKEL (reference sequence). This CDR3 is 14 amino acids long. Trimming pared 6 bases from V and 12 bases from J, leaving 24 bases between. The CDR3 DNA reads TGTGCCAGCAGTTCCGGGGGCCCCAATCCCTTATGGTACTTC. Translated, it gives CASSSGGPNPLWYF.

The chain joins TRBV7-9 to TRBJ2-3; D may be TRBD2 (5 bases). V was clipped by 4 bases and J by 7 bases, with 12 bases between them. Germline CDR1 reads SEHNR; CDR2 reads FQNEAQ (reference sequence). The CDR3 has 13 amino acids. The CDR3 nucleotides are TGTGCCAGCAGCTCCCCTAGCTTGAATACGCAGTATTTT. As protein: CASSSPSLNTQYF.

The J gene is TRBJ1-5, the V gene TRBV18; a possible D gene is TRBD1 (5 bases). The CDR3 runs 14 residues. Germline V gene data show CDR1 as KGHSH and CDR2 as LQKENI. Trimming removed 5 bases from V and 7 bases from J, with 15 bases in between. The CDR3 sequence is CASSEGRQGQPQHF. The CDR3 coding sequence is TGTGCCAGCTCAGAGGGGAGGCAAGGGCAGCCCCAGCATTTT.

The chain joins TRBV30 to TRBJ2-2; D unclear. Germline V CDR1 and CDR2: GTSNPN, SVGIG (reference sequence). Trimming removed 8 bases from V and 5 bases from J, with 15 bases in between. The CDR3 contains 13 residues. CDR3 region: CAQQPTYTGELFF. In DNA form, the CDR3 reads TGTGCCCAACAGCCCACTTATACCGGGGAGCTGTTTTTT.

The rearrangement uses TRBV5-5 and TRBJ2-2; 7 bases agree with TRBD2. The CDR3 length is 16 residues. The junction had 10 bases not matched to a gene; V was cut back by 3 bases and J by 5 bases. Germline values: CDR1 SGHKS, CDR2 YYEKEE (reference sequence). The CDR3 sequence: CASSYSGGWETGELFF. CDR3 nucleotides: TGTGCCAGCAGCTACTCGGGAGGATGGGAAACCGGGGAGCTGTTTTTT.

The rearrangement joins TRBV10-1 to TRBJ2-2; either TRBD1 or TRBD2 may fit D (5 bases each). The CDR3 loop spans 14 amino acids. The V end lost 7 bases, the J end lost 4 bases, and 13 bases lay between the germline ends. Germline V gives CDR1 WNHNN, CDR2 SYGVQD (reference sequence). The CDR3 protein is CASMGPGSTGELFF. The CDR3 DNA reads as TGCGCCAGCATGGGGCCGGGGAGCACCGGGGAGCTGTTTTTT.

The chain combines TRBV5-5 with TRBJ2-3; D is undetermined. Germline CDR1 SGHKS, CDR2 YYEKEE (reference sequence). V was cut by 5 bases and J by 2 bases, with 9 bases left in between. CDR3 size: 13 residues. In DNA, the CDR3 is TGTGCCAGCAGTTCGGGTTTCACAGATACGCAGTATTTT. It codes for CASSSGFTDTQYF.

The chain uses TRBV19 and TRBJ2-3, with 12 bases matching TRBD2. Per the germline V gene, CDR1 is LNHDA and CDR2 is SQIVND (reference sequence). This CDR3 region has 12 residues. V lost 9 bases, J lost 10 bases, and 5 bases stayed unmatched. The CDR3 spells CASGTSGPSQYF. The CDR3 nucleotides are TGTGCCAGCGGGACTAGCGGGCCGTCGCAGTATTTT.

The V gene is TRBV20-1, the J gene TRBJ1-1; D not resolved. Looked up from germline, CDR1 is DFQATT and CDR2 is SNEGSKA (reference sequence). V lost 6 bases and J 7 bases, leaving 12 bases between the germline ends. CDR3 size: 11 residues. CDR3: CSAPRVSEAFF. CDR3 DNA: TGCAGTGCCCCCCGGGTGAGTGAAGCTTTCTTT.

The gene calls are TRBV7-3 and TRBJ2-2, with D possibly being TRBD1 (6 bases). The CDR3 is 14 amino acids. Trimming removed 5 bases from V and 4 bases from J, with 11 bases in between. Germline V CDR1 and CDR2: SGHTA, FQGTGA. CDR3 DNA sequence: TGTGCCAGCAGCCTCCAGGGGCTCACCGGGGAGCTGTTTTTT. Its protein product is CASSLQGLTGELFF.

V usage is TRBV6-5 and J usage is TRBJ2-5, with D possibly being TRBD1 or TRBD2 (5 bases each). Germline V gene data show CDR1 as MNHEY and CDR2 as SVGAGI. The CDR3 contains 13 residues. The V end was cut by 5 bases, the J end by 2 bases, with 9 bases between. As DNA, the CDR3 is TGTGCCAGCAGTCCGGGACCGCAAGAGACCCAGTACTTC. Translating gives CASSPGPQETQYF.

CDR3 in amino acids: CAANTEAFF. CDR3 DNA sequence: TGTGCGGCGAACACTGAAGCTTTCTTT. This chain connects TRBV5-6 to TRBJ1-1; unclear D gene. The CDR3 extends over 9 amino acids. Germline V lookup: CDR1 SGHDT, CDR2 YYEEEE. The full variable domain, rest sourced from reference TRBV5-6 and TRBJ1-1, is DAGVTQSPTHLIKTRGQQVTLRCSPKSGHDTVSWYQQALGQGPQFIFQYYEEEERQRGNFPDRFSGHQFPNYSSELNVNALLLGDSALYLCAANTEAFFGQGTRLTVV.

V usage is TRBV7-2 and J usage is TRBJ2-3; 9 nucleotides agree with TRBD2. The length of the CDR3 is 16 residues. V dropped 5 bases and J dropped 1; count of bases not matched to a gene: 7. Germline CDR1 reads SGHTA; CDR2 reads FQGNSA. The CDR3 sequence: CASSPYSGGGTDTQYF. The CDR3 DNA is TGTGCCAGCAGCCCCTATAGCGGGGGAGGCACAGATACGCAGTATTTT.

The chain couples TRBV5-1 to TRBJ1-5, with D possibly matching TRBD1 (5 bases). Between the trimmed V and J ends, which lost 2 bases and 1 base, there was a span of 7 bases. The CDR3 totals 14 residues. Germline V gene sequence: CDR1 SGHRS, CDR2 YFSETQ. The CDR3 DNA is TGCGCCAGCAGCTTCTCAGGGAGCAATCAGCCCCAGCATTTT. As protein: CASSFSGSNQPQHF.

This clone occurred once. This chain uses TRBV28 with TRBJ1-1, with unresolved D. This CDR3 has 13 amino acids. Trimming took off 9 bases at V and 0 bases at J, with 11 bases between the two ends. From germline, CDR1 is MDHEN and CDR2 SYDVKM. CDR3 nucleotide sequence: TGTGCCAGTCCTTCGCCCATGAACACTGAAGCTTTCTTT. It encodes CASPSPMNTEAFF.

The V and J genes are TRBV3-1 (or the pseudogene TRBV3-2) and TRBJ2-3; no reliable D call. Germline lookup yields CDR1 LGHDT and CDR2 YNNKEL (reference sequence). Trimming stripped 4 bases from V and 4 bases from J, with 15 bases between. The CDR3 consists of 15 residues. The CDR3 protein is CASSPYPPEADTQYF. CDR3 nucleotide sequence: TGTGCCAGCAGCCCCTACCCTCCCGAGGCAGATACGCAGTATTTT.

J is TRBJ2-7 and V is TRBV6-5, with D possibly TRBD1 on 6 matching bases. The length of the CDR3 is 14 residues. The ends were cut back, 6 bases at V and 2 bases at J, with 14 bases in the middle. Germline lookup yields CDR1 MNHEY and CDR2 SVGAGI. CDR3 in DNA: TGTGCCAGCAGCTTTTCAGGGGTCCCCTACGAGCAGTACTTC. This codes for CASSFSGVPYEQYF.

This chain links TRBV5-6 with TRBJ1-5; no definite D call. The CDR3 extends over 16 amino acids. Germline V gene sequence: CDR1 SGHDT, CDR2 YYEEEE. The germline V and J ends were trimmed by 4 bases and 2 bases, with 16 bases remaining between them. CDR3 DNA: TGTGCCAGCAGCGGCAACTCGGGTTCGGGCAATCAGCCCCAGCATTTT. It specifies CASSGNSGSGNQPQHF.